The following is a T cell receptor (beta chain) sequence with its context. This clone occurred once. Its antigen is unknown. No much larger clone exists at a distance of one base, and base qualities are not known. Trimming takes 2 bases from V and 7 bases from J, and the germline ends sit 3 bases apart. Reading the germline V gene (reference sequence) gives CDR1 WNHNN and CDR2 SYGVQD. The CDR3, from cysteine to phenylalanine, totals 12 residues. The CDR3 DNA has 36 bases and is translated from base 1. The source of the sample is a study of control samples from healthy donors and cancer patients (dated by TCRdb to 2018 to 2020). Libraries were made using the immunoSEQ multiplex PCR assay. TCRdb re-hosts the immuneACCESS table, in-frame sequences only. Its copies lack some clones; in the studies checked, an unresolved V gene accounts for under half of them, and the cause for the rest is not known. This sample comprises around 64,000 clones, roughly nine tenths of them detected only once. 5% to 7% of the sample goes to the ten largest clones.

The material sequenced was PBMCs. The chain is encoded by TRBV10-1 joined to TRBJ1-6; the D gene remains uncertain. The clonotype was recovered from a man aged 55 to 70 with colorectal cancer. The nucleotide sequence reads as follows: TGCGCCAGCAGTGAGGGGAATTCACCCCTCCACTTT. Protein translation: CASSEGNSPLHF.